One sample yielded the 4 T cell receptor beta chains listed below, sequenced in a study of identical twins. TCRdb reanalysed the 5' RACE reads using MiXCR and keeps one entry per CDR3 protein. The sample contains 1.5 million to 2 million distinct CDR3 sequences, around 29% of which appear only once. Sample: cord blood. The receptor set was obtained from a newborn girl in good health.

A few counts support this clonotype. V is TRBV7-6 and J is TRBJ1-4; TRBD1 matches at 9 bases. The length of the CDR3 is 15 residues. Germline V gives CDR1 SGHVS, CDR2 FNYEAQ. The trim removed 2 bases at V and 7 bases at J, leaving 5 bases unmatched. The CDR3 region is CASSLWGTGTEKLFF. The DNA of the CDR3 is TGTGCCAGCAGCTTATGGGGGACAGGGACTGAAAAACTGTTTTTT. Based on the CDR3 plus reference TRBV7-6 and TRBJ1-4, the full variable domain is GAGVSQSPRYKVTKRGQDVALRCDPISGHVSLYWYRQALGQGPEFLTYFNYEAQQDKSGLPNDRFSAERPEGSISTLTIQRTEQRDSAMYRCASSLWGTGTEKLFFGSGTQLSVL.

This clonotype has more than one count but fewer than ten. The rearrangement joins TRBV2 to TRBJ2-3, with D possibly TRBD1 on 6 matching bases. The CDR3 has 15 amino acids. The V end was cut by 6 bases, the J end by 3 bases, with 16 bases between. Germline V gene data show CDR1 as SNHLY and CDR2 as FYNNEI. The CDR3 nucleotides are TGTGCCAGCAGACCCACAGGGAGTCGGACAGATACGCAGTATTTT. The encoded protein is CASRPTGSRTDTQYF.

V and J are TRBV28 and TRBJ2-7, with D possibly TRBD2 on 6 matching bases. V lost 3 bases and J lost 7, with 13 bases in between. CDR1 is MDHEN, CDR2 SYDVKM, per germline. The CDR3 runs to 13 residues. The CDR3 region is CASSFTSYNEQYF. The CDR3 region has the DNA TGTGCCAGCAGTTTCACTAGCTACAATGAGCAGTACTTC.

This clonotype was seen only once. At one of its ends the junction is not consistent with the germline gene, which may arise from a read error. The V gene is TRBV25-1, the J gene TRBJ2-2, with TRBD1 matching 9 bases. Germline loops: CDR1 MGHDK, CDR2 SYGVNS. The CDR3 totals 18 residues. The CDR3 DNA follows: TGTGCCAGCAGCGAATCAGGGACAGGGAAGAGGTTTGACGGGGAGCTGTTTTTT. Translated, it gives CASSESGTGKRFDGELFF.